This T cell receptor beta chain was sequenced for a study of cytomegalovirus exposure and HLA in healthy donors. The study, taken as a whole, reports: Cytomegalovirus-associated TCR beta chains were listed, numbering 164.

This clone was detected only a few times. The antigen is undetermined. V was shortened by 2 bases and J by 9 bases, with 11 bases between the two germline ends. Germline-derived CDR1 and CDR2 are MNHEY and SVGAGI. The CDR3 extends over 13 amino acids. Researchers ran the PCR with 60 Vbeta and 13 Jbeta primers. This table comes from immunoSEQ multiplex PCR, and its TCRdb copy is limited to in-frame clones, with some not included. This sample yields roughly 150,000 clones, of which 80% are seen a single time; roughly 9.3% belongs to the top ten. The sample consisted of PBMCs. This TCR was sampled from a young man in good health and CMV-seropositive. The chain carries TRBV6-5 and TRBJ2-1; the D gene is possibly TRBD2 (7 bases). The chain's CDR3 is CASSYKGGVEQFF. CDR3 nucleotide sequence: TGTGCCAGCAGTTACAAAGGGGGGGTTGAGCAGTTCTTC.